This T cell receptor beta chain comes out of a study of T-cell memory formation after mild COVID-19. Overall study results and limits: Among contracting clones, CD4+ were mainly CM/EM and CD8+ enriched in EMRA. Pre-infection memory held some responding clones, suggesting pre-existing cross-reactive T cells responded. Day 15 to 85 contracting clones showed balanced CD4/CD8; later expanders leaned CD4+.

This clonotype has a handful of counts. Its antigen is still unknown. V shed 2 bases, J shed 6 bases, and the junction held 2 bases outside the gene matches. The germline gives CDR1 MGHDK, CDR2 SYGVNS. CDR3 size: 15 residues. cDNA libraries for TCR alpha and TCR beta, carrying sample barcodes and UMIs, came from 5'RACE with constant-segment primers. TCRdb passed the 5' RACE reads through MiXCR, listing each CDR3 protein once. The table has around 370,000 distinct CDR3 sequences, around a fifth seen once. J is TRBJ1-6 and V is TRBV25-1, with 9 bases lining up with TRBD1. Sequencing input: PBMCs or a T cell subset sorted from them (not recorded which). The TCR sequence derives from an adult woman who had mild COVID-19 (a few samples of this study predate the infection). Cell type and time point are not known. The CDR3 region has the DNA TGTGCCAGCAGTGAAAGGACAGGGGCTAATTCACCCCTCCACTTT. Amino acid sequence: CASSERTGANSPLHF.